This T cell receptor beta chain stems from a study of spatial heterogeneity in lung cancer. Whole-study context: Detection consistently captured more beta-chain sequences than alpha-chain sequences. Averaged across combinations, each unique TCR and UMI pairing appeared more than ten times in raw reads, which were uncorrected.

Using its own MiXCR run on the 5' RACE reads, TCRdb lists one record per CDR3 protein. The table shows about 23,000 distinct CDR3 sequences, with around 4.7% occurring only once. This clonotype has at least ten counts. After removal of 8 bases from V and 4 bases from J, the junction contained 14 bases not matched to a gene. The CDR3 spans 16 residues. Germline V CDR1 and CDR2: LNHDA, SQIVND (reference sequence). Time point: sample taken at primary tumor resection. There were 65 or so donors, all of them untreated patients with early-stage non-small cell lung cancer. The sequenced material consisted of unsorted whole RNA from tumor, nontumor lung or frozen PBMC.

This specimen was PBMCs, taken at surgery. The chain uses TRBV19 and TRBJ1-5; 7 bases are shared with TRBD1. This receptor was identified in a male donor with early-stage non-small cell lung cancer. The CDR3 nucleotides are TGTGCCAGTGGGTTTGGGAGACAGGGTGCGAATCAGCCCCAGCATTTT. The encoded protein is CASGFGRQGANQPQHF.